This T cell receptor (beta chain) appears in the sequencing data of a study of blood T cells in healthy people across ages. The authors ran a second PCR of roughly 6 to 12 cycles using a sample-barcoded 5' primer and a J-beta primer mix. The study obtained at least 3 million CDR3-containing paired-end reads from every sample. TCRdb re-called the 5' RACE reads with MiXCR, one entry per CDR3 protein. This sample has about 720,000 distinct CDR3 sequences, with about 20% found just once. Study outcomes and limitations: Long-lived and aged donors differed, with more naive CD4+ cells and higher diversity in the long-lived. In older individuals, TCR beta diversity per million T cells was lower, falling roughly linearly with age.

The CDR3 length is 14 residues. The V gene end was trimmed by 4 bases and the J gene end by 7 bases; junction bases not matched to a gene: 13. Germline loops: CDR1 SQVTM, CDR2 ANQGSEA. As concerns this clonotype: Its antigen remains unidentified.

Material: blood. The clonotype was recovered from a man aged 65-85 years in good health. J is TRBJ2-7 and V is TRBV29-1; 7 bases agree with TRBD2. The CDR3 sequence is CSVGPTGGKGEQYF. Written as DNA, the CDR3 is TGCAGCGTTGGGCCCACCGGGGGGAAGGGTGAGCAGTACTTC.